The 21 T cell receptor beta chains in this list originate from one sample, sequenced in a study of blood T cell repertoires in COVID-19. Only in-frame clones appear in the TCRdb table, and some are missing; sequencing was by immunoSEQ multiplex PCR. Found here are approximately 170,000 clones, 81% of them singletons; the top ten hold 11%. Sequencing input: peripheral blood. These receptors were obtained from a human donor in a cohort sampled during active COVID-19.

This clone showed up just a few times. The V gene is TRBV5-1, the J gene TRBJ1-6; D is possibly TRBD1 (5 bases). The CDR3 has 14 amino acids. V lost 1 base to trimming and J lost 8 bases, with 10 bases between them. CDR1 and CDR2 (germline): SGHRS, YFSETQ. The CDR3 DNA is TGCGCCAGCAGCTTGAATCCAGGGTATTCACCCCTCCACTTT. This translates into CASSLNPGYSPLHF. Complete variable domain (other parts from reference TRBV5-1 and TRBJ1-6): KAGVTQTPRYLIKTRGQQVTLSCSPISGHRSVSWYQQTPGQGLQFLFEYFSETQRNKGNFPGRFSGRQFSNSRSEMNVSTLELGDSALYLCASSLNPGYSPLHFGNGTRLTVT.

This clone was seen a handful of times. The rearrangement links TRBV2 to TRBJ2-5; the D is unclear. The length of the CDR3 is 10 residues. The V and J ends lost 3 bases and 7 bases respectively, with 3 bases between them. CDR1 SNHLY and CDR2 FYNNEI come from the germline V gene. Here the CDR3 DNA reads TGTGCCAGCAGTGAGAGGACCCAGTACTTC. The encoded protein is CASSERTQYF.

The sample holds a few counts of this clone. The chain joins TRBV18 to TRBJ2-4; 8 bases match TRBD1. The germline CDR1 and CDR2 sequences are KGHSH and LQKENI. V was pared by 4 bases and J by 7 bases, with 12 bases of the junction left unmatched. The CDR3 contains 16 residues. CDR3 amino acids: CASSLTSWTGQNIQYF. The CDR3, as DNA: TGTGCCAGCTCACTTACCTCGTGGACAGGGCAGAACATTCAGTACTTC.

V gene TRBV3-1 (or the pseudogene TRBV3-2) combines with J gene TRBJ1-2, with 9 positions matching TRBD1. The V gene end was trimmed by 3 bases and the J gene end by 3 bases; junction bases not matched to a gene: 8. The CDR3 spans 16 residues. The germline V gene encodes CDR1 LGHDT and CDR2 YNNKEL (reference sequence). The CDR3 reads CASSQGPQGAYYGYTF. The CDR3 coding sequence is TGTGCCAGCAGCCAGGGACCACAGGGGGCGTACTATGGCTACACCTTC.

J is TRBJ2-7 and V is TRBV11-2; TRBD2 might be the D (6 bases). CDR3 length equals 14 residues. Trimming left V 0 bases short and J 3 bases short, with 9 bases between. Per the germline V gene, CDR1 is SGHAT and CDR2 is FQNNGV. CDR3 bases: TGTGCCAGCAGCTTAGACGGAGGGGTCTACGAGCAGTACTTC. Encoded protein: CASSLDGGVYEQYF.

The chain couples TRBV27 to TRBJ1-2; D might be TRBD1 (6 bases). CDR1 and CDR2 (germline): MNHEY, SMNVEV (reference sequence). The V end lost 5 bases, the J end lost 5 bases, and 15 bases lay between the germline ends. The CDR3 consists of 14 residues. The CDR3 DNA reads TGTGCCAGCAGTGTGGGGGCGCGGGGGTATGGCTACACCTTC. As protein: CASSVGARGYGYTF.

The chain recombines TRBV28 with TRBJ2-7, with TRBD2 matching over 8 bases. Germline V CDR1 and CDR2: MDHEN, SYDVKM. V lost 4 bases, J lost 5 bases, and 13 bases stayed unmatched. The CDR3 has 16 amino acids. CDR3 nucleotide sequence: TGTGCCAGCAGTTCTGACGACGGGGGGGCGCCGGACGAGCAGTACTTC. Its protein is CASSSDDGGAPDEQYF.

The rearrangement joins TRBV6-2 or TRBV6-3 to TRBJ1-1; D remains unclear. CDR1 and CDR2 (germline): MNHEY, SVGEGT. Trimming removed 5 bases at V and 7 bases at J, with 14 bases between. The CDR3 has 13 amino acids. The CDR3: CASSPRRESEAFF. DNA for the CDR3: TGTGCCAGCAGTCCCCGGCGGGAGAGTGAAGCTTTCTTT.

This clone was seen once. The chain combines TRBV5-8 with TRBJ1-5; D is possibly TRBD1 (5 bases). The V gene's germline CDR1 is SGHTS and CDR2 YDEGEE. CDR3 length equals 15 residues. Trimming pared 4 bases from V and 2 bases from J, leaving 13 bases between. CDR3 DNA: TGTGCCAGCAGCGTTAGTAGGGGTGGCAATCAGCCCCAGCATTTT. Amino acids: CASSVSRGGNQPQHF. Full variable domain (outside the CDR3, taken from reference TRBV5-8 and TRBJ1-5): EAGVTQSPTHLIKTRGQQATLRCSPISGHTSVYWYQQALGLGLQFLLWYDEGEERNRGNFPPRFSGRQFPNYSSELNVNALELEDSALYLCASSVSRGGNQPQHFGDGTRLSIL.

This rearrangement joins TRBV5-1 to TRBJ1-1; 7 nucleotides agree with TRBD1. The junction had 19 bases not matched to a gene; V was cut back by 4 bases and J by 1 base. The CDR3 loop spans 19 amino acids. Germline V lookup: CDR1 SGHRS, CDR2 YFSETQ. The CDR3 nucleotides read TGCGCCAGCAGCCCGAGCCAGGGGGAGCGAAAATCTAAGAACACTGAAGCTTTCTTT. Protein sequence: CASSPSQGERKSKNTEAFF.

The V and J genes are TRBV27 and TRBJ2-6; maybe TRBD1 (5 bases). V lost 6 bases and J lost 2, with 11 bases in between. CDR3 length: 15 residues. Germline CDR1 and CDR2: MNHEY and SMNVEV (reference sequence). The CDR3 spells CASSPVGAGANVLTF. The CDR3, as DNA: TGTGCCAGCAGCCCGGTAGGGGCTGGGGCCAACGTCCTGACTTTC.

This clone has a single count. This rearrangement joins TRBV18 to TRBJ2-2, with D possibly being TRBD2 (5 bases). This CDR3 has 15 amino acids. Trimming cost V 7 bases and J 7 bases, with 19 bases left between them. CDR1 and CDR2 from the germline V gene are KGHSH and LQKENI. The CDR3, as DNA: TGTGCCAGCTTAAACCGGGATACAGAGGTCGGGGAGCTGTTTTTT. This encodes CASLNRDTEVGELFF.

This sequence joins TRBV6-5 and TRBJ2-5; D is undetermined. Germline V gene sequence: CDR1 MNHEY, CDR2 SVGAGI. The V end lost 6 bases, the J end lost 5 bases, and 19 bases lay between the germline ends. This CDR3 comprises 15 residues. The CDR3 loop is CASSSADTQRETQYF. In DNA form, the CDR3 reads TGTGCCAGCAGCTCCGCCGACACCCAACGGGAGACCCAGTACTTC.

The genes are TRBV28 and TRBJ1-6; no clear D. The CDR3 sequence is 17 residues long. Between the trimmed V and J ends, which lost 6 bases and 9 bases, there was a span of 24 bases. Germline lookup yields CDR1 MDHEN and CDR2 SYDVKM. The DNA for the CDR3 is TGTGCCAGCAGAGACTCCCGACGAGGGCGAAAGGGTTCACCCCTCCACTTT. This encodes CASRDSRRGRKGSPLHF.

This chain links TRBV7-8 with TRBJ1-4; 8 bases match TRBD1. V trimming: 0 bases; J trimming: 10 bases; junction bases outside the gene matches: 7. The CDR3 consists of 15 residues. The germline V gene has CDR1 SGHVS and CDR2 FQNEAQ. The CDR3 region has the DNA TGTGCCAGCAGCTTAGCGCAGGGGGCCTACGGAAAACTGTTTTTT. This encodes CASSLAQGAYGKLFF.

This clone was picked up many times. This chain's CDR3 is CAISESRTSGFPTGELFF. CDR3 coding DNA: TGTGCCATCAGTGAGTCGAGGACTAGCGGTTTTCCAACCGGGGAGCTGTTTTTT. V usage is TRBV10-3 and J usage is TRBJ2-2, with TRBD2 identical over 10 bases. Trimming took 0 bases from V and 5 from J; bases not matched to a gene: 9. The CDR3 extends over 18 amino acids. The germline V gene has CDR1 ENHRY and CDR2 SYGVKD.

V and J are TRBV5-4 and TRBJ2-2; D not certain. This CDR3 has 13 amino acids. Germline CDR1 reads SGHNT; CDR2 reads YYREEE (reference sequence). V was trimmed by 0 bases and J by 12 bases, leaving 12 bases between them. DNA of the CDR3: TGTGCCAGCAGCTTGGACACTTCAGGTCAGCTGTTTTTT. Translated, it gives CASSLDTSGQLFF.

This clone came up once. CDR3 coding DNA: TGTGCCAGCAGCACGGTGGGCAGCAGCAGAGAGACCCAGTACTTC. It is translated as CASSTVGSSRETQYF. V usage is TRBV28 and J usage is TRBJ2-5; no clear D gene. CDR1 and CDR2 from the germline V gene are MDHEN and SYDVKM. There are 15 residues in the CDR3. V lost 6 bases and J lost 4, with 18 bases in between.

The chain uses TRBV9 and TRBJ2-5; D gene uncertain. CDR3 length equals 15 residues. Per the germline V gene, CDR1 is SGDLS and CDR2 is YYNGEE. Trimming took 0 bases from V and 0 from J, leaving 9 bases between them. CDR3 DNA: TGTGCCAGCAGCGTAGATAGCAACTACCAAGAGACCCAGTACTTC. Translating it yields CASSVDSNYQETQYF.

The chain has TRBV3-1 (or the pseudogene TRBV3-2) and TRBJ2-7; 9 bases agree with TRBD2. J lost 5 bases, V lost 5 bases, and 16 bases had no gene match. Germline V gene sequence: CDR1 LGHDT, CDR2 YNNKEL (reference sequence). The CDR3 has 17 residues. The CDR3 DNA is TGTGCCAGCAGCGTACCCCGAGGGAGCGGGAGGCATAACGAGCAGTACTTC. This sequence encodes CASSVPRGSGRHNEQYF.

The V call is TRBV7-2, the J call TRBJ1-2, with TRBD1 identical over 7 bases. V lost 6 bases, J lost 3 bases, and 7 bases stayed unmatched. CDR1 SGHTA and CDR2 FQGNSA come from the germline V gene. CDR3 length: 14 amino acids. Here the CDR3 DNA reads TGTGCCAGCAGTTACCGACAGGGCGACTATGGCTACACCTTC. It specifies CASSYRQGDYGYTF.